Here is one TCR beta chain with its context. The antigen this receptor binds is unknown. Nothing much larger sits one base from this clone, and base qualities are not available. The data originate from a study of blood T cells in healthy people across ages (dated by TCRdb to between 2014 and 2017). At the level of the whole study: In model experiments, roughly one uniquely barcoded TCR beta cDNA molecule per two T cells was captured by template switching. Using the same blood draw, the study looked at two additional independent replicas of 1 million unique cDNA reads for two donors, one aged 18 to 30 and the other aged 80 or older. Using deep sequencing normalized with unique cDNA molecular identifiers, the study measured how TCR beta repertoire diversity changes with age. Donors were grouped into four age groups: young (average roughly 15 years), middle-aged (less than 40), aged (62) and long-lived (approximately 81). To avoid experimental bias, donors of different ages were distributed randomly across sequencing lanes. Results and caveats for the whole study, not just this receptor: The percentage of naive T cells measured by flow cytometry correlated strongly with observed TCR beta diversity. Since profiling was done on bulk unsorted PBMCs, naive and antigen-experienced compartments could not be conclusively compared. Observed TCR beta diversity per million T cells fell roughly linearly with age, and a significant reduction was already apparent by age approximately 40. Compared with the aged group, the long-lived group had more naive CD4+ T cells, fewer expanded clones and increased TCR diversity, a pattern suggesting age selection. Donor CMV infection status was unknown, potentially confounding age-related changes in expanded clonotypes. Estimates of total diversity based on one million sequenced T cells were considered lower bounds and underestimates.

Donors were around 37 systemically healthy Caucasian individuals from Russia aged roughly 6 to 95 years. About 9.1 milliliters of peripheral blood were collected from each donor into EDTA-treated Vacutainer tubes. PBMCs were isolated by Ficoll-Paque density-gradient centrifugation, with at least 6.5 million obtained per sample. Total RNA, at least 5.5 micrograms per sample, was extracted from PBMCs with Trizol reagent. The percentages of naive CD45RAhigh/CD27high T cells were determined by flow cytometry on a PBMC aliquot from every donor. The germline ends are 8 bases apart after V is trimmed by 0 bases and J by 3 bases. Its CDR3 holds 15 amino acids, cysteine through phenylalanine. Only CDR3 DNA is held: 45 bases, read in frame from base 1. For CDR1 and CDR2, the germline V gene lists MNHEY and SVGEGT. Library preparation was by 5' RACE. Sequencing took place on an Illumina HiSeq 2500. A second PCR of about 7 to 12 cycles was run with a J-beta primer mix and a sample-barcoded 5' primer. A template-switch 5' adaptor carrying 12 random nucleotides introduced a unique molecular identifier onto each TCR beta cDNA molecule. At least 3 million CDR3-containing paired-end reads were obtained from each sample. All of the RNA was converted into first-strand cDNA using the Mint cDNA synthesis kit, with a TRBC-specific oligonucleotide serving as the primer. Following uracil-DNA glycosylase treatment, a first 18-cycle PCR with universal primers M1SS and BC2_uni_R was performed on all cDNA. Per the source publication's procedure: Normalization of each sample was performed by random selection of 1 million high-quality reads, each carrying a distinct molecular identifier. Reads sharing molecular identifiers were discarded rather than binned into consensus sequences. CDR3 identification, clonotype clustering and error correction used MiTCR with a Q25 quality threshold and the strictest error-elimination algorithm. Lower-bound total TCR beta diversity was estimated with a nonparametric unseen species model using Euler transformation. The public sequencing data were trimmed at Q25 with fastp and processed into clonotypes with MiXCR by TCRdb, which kept only in-frame beta chains. Identical CDR3 proteins give one entry, which carries the most common genes and DNA. TCRdb assigned the V and J calls; the authors' analysis was not used. In all, the sample holds around 1.7 million distinct CDR3 sequences, and 28% of those were seen once. Approximately 7.7% of the sample comes from the top ten.

The specimen sequenced was blood. The receptor was derived from a woman under 40 in good health. Recombination joined TRBV6-2 or TRBV6-3 with TRBJ2-2, with the D gene uncertain. CDR3 region: CASSYSNRYTGELFF. The base sequence is TGTGCCAGCAGTTACTCAAACAGATACACCGGGGAGCTGTTTTTT.